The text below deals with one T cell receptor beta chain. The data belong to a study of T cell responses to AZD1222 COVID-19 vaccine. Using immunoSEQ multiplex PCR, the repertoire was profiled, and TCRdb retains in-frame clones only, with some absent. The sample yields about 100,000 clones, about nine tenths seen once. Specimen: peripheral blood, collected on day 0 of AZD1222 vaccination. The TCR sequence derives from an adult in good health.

Written as DNA, the CDR3 is TGTGCCAGCAGCCGCCGGGACAGAACCTACGAGCAGTACTTC. Translation gives CASSRRDRTYEQYF. The rearrangement links TRBV28 to TRBJ2-7, with 7 bases aligning to TRBD1. Germline trimming cut 6 bases from V and 2 bases from J; bases unmatched to any gene: 7. This CDR3 is 14 amino acids long. Per the germline V gene, CDR1 is MDHEN and CDR2 is SYDVKM.